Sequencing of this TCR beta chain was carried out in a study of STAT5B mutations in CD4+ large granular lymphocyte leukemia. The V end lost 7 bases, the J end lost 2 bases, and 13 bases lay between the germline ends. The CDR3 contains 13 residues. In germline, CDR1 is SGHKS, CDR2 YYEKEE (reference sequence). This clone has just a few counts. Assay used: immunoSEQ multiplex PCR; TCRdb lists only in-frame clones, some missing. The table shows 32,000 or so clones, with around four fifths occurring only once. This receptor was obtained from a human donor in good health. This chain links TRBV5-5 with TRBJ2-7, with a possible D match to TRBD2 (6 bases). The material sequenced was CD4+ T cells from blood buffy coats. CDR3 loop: CASASGGTYEQYF. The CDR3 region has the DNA TGTGCCAGCGCCTCTGGGGGGACCTACGAGCAGTACTTC.